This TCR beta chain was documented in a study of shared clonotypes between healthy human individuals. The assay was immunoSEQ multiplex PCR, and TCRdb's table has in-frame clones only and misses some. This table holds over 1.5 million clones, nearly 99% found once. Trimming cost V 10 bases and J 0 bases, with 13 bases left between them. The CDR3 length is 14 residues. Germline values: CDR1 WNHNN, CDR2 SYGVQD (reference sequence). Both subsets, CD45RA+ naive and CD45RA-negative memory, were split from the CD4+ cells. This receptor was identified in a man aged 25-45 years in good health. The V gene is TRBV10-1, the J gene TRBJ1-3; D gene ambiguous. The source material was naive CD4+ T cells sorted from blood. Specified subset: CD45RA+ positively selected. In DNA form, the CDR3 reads TGCGCCACCGGAGACCGGAGCTCTGGAAACACCATATATTTT. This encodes CATGDRSSGNTIYF.